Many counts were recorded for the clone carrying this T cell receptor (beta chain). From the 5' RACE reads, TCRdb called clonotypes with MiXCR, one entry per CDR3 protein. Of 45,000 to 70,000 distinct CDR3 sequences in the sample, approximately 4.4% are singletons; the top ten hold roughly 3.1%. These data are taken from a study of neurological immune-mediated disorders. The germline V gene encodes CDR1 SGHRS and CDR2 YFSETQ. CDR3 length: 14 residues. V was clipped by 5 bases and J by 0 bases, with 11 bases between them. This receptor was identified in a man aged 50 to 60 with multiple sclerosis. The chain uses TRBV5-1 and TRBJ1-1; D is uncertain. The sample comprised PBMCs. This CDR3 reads CASRPAGLNTEAFF. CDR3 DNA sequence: TGCGCCAGCAGACCCGCGGGTCTGAACACTGAAGCTTTCTTT.